The clone carrying this T cell receptor (beta chain) occurred many times. What it binds is not known. This sample is drawn from a study of T cell repertoires in cytomegalovirus infection. The V segment lost 1 base and the J segment 2 bases; nucleotides outside the gene matches: 4. The CDR3 length is 15 residues. Germline CDR1 SGHVS, CDR2 FNYEAQ. TCRdb processed the reads anew with MiXCR; each CDR3 protein has one entry. The sample yields around 800,000 distinct CDR3 sequences, approximately 29% seen once. The study's findings and limits: There were HLA-C-restricted CMV-specific TCR beta clonotypes dominating the ex vivo response.

The gene calls are TRBV7-6 and TRBJ2-5; 7 bases line up with TRBD2. Source: cultured CD8+ T cells from PBMCs, taken from culture after CMV antigen stimulation. The TCR comes from a human donor in good health (CMV status not recorded). Some clones in this sample may be carry-over from other donors' samples. CDR3 in DNA: TGTGCCAGCAGCTTAGGCGCGGGGGAGCAAGAGACCCAGTACTTC. Translating it yields CASSLGAGEQETQYF.